The clone carrying this T cell receptor (beta chain) was counted many times. Time point indicated: persistent/refractory GD, antithyroid drugs over 5 years with positive TRAb. PBMC-extracted RNA yielded the TCR library. The germline CDR1 and CDR2 sequences are LNHNV and YYDKDF (reference sequence). This CDR3 spans 17 amino acids. The V and J ends lost 4 bases and 1 base respectively, with 19 bases between them. The sample comes from a study of regulatory T cells in long-lasting Graves disease. Building of the TCR beta libraries involved iRepertoire HTBI primers and Arm-PCR of CDR3 regions. TCRdb processed the multiplex PCR reads anew with MiXCR; each CDR3 protein has one entry. Of roughly 500,000 distinct CDR3 sequences in the sample, 20% were seen once.

This TCR came from a female donor with Graves disease. Here the sequenced sample was peripheral blood mononuclear cells (PBMCs), taken when the disease was refractory, from a patient treated with antithyroid drugs. The rearrangement joins TRBV15 to TRBJ2-5; D may be TRBD1 or TRBD2 (5 bases each). CDR3 nucleotides: TGTGCCACCAGCATGTACGGGACCGTCACCACCCAAGAGACCCAGTACTTC. Encoded protein: CATSMYGTVTTQETQYF.